The 29 T cell receptor beta chains in this list originate from one sample, sequenced in a study of shared clonotypes between healthy human individuals. Measured with immunoSEQ multiplex PCR; TCRdb has only the in-frame clones, and not every one. Among roughly 400,000 clones listed, 95% to 97% were seen once. Sequenced input: memory CD8+ T cells sorted from blood. The subset was: CD45RO+ cells pooled with CCR7-negative TemRA cells. Receptor source: a man aged 25 to 45 in good health.

A single count supports this clone. This chain uses TRBV11-3 with TRBJ2-1; 12 bases align to TRBD2. Germline V lookup: CDR1 SGHNT, CDR2 YENEEA. The CDR3 has 15 amino acids. Losses at the gene ends were 7 bases for V and 8 bases for J; bases not matched to a gene: 9. The CDR3 spells CASTNRLAGVYEQFF. The CDR3 DNA follows: TGTGCCAGCACCAACCGACTAGCGGGAGTTTATGAGCAGTTCTTC.

The rearrangement links TRBV10-3 to TRBJ2-3; either TRBD1 or TRBD2 may fit D (5 bases each). The CDR3 has 15 residues. Germline CDR1 reads ENHRY; CDR2 reads SYGVKD. The V end was cut by 2 bases, the J end by 4 bases, with 13 bases between. The CDR3 here is CAISEPRLGADTQYF. For the CDR3, the DNA is TGTGCCATCAGTGAGCCTAGACTGGGGGCAGATACGCAGTATTTT.

The genes are TRBV7-2 and TRBJ1-2; the match to TRBD1 covers 9 bases. V lost 2 bases and J lost 12; bases outside the gene matches: 10. Per germline, CDR1 SGHTA and CDR2 FQGNSA. The CDR3 spans 14 residues. The CDR3 nucleotides read TGTGCCAGCAGCTTATCCTCCGCGACAGGGGGAAACACCTTC. Translated, it gives CASSLSSATGGNTF.

This chain connects TRBV15 to TRBJ2-1; D ambiguous. Per germline, CDR1 LNHNV and CDR2 YYDKDF (reference sequence). The CDR3 has 12 amino acids. V gave up 0 bases and J gave up 8 bases, with 5 bases separating them. The CDR3 region is CATSRELYEQFF. Written as DNA, the CDR3 is TGTGCCACCAGCAGAGAATTGTATGAGCAGTTCTTC.

The rearrangement links TRBV9 to TRBJ2-2; D is uncertain. CDR1 and CDR2 from the germline V gene are SGDLS and YYNGEE. Trimming removed 3 bases from V and 5 bases from J, with 8 bases in between. The CDR3 extends over 13 amino acids. The CDR3 loop reads CASSGFETGELFF. The CDR3 DNA reads TGTGCCAGCAGCGGTTTCGAAACCGGGGAGCTGTTTTTT.

The chain uses TRBV9 and TRBJ2-5; 12 positions agree with TRBD2. The ends lost 4 bases at V and 7 bases at J; junction bases unmatched: 8. CDR1 and CDR2 from the germline V gene are SGDLS and YYNGEE. CDR3 size: 15 residues. DNA for the CDR3: TGTGCCAGCAGCCCTCTAGCGGGAGGGCCGTTGACCCAGTACTTC. Its translation is CASSPLAGGPLTQYF.

The J gene is TRBJ2-7, the V gene TRBV9; a weak D match, TRBD1 (6 bases). Germline-derived CDR1 and CDR2 are SGDLS and YYNGEE. The CDR3 is 15 residues long. Trimming cost V 3 bases and J 2 bases, with 15 bases left between them. CDR3 in amino acids: CASSETGQFTYEQYF. The CDR3 region has the DNA TGTGCCAGCAGCGAGACCGGACAGTTTACCTACGAGCAGTACTTC.

The genes are TRBV5-6 and TRBJ2-6; 7 positions match TRBD1. The CDR3 has 17 residues. V trimming: 3 bases; J trimming: 3 bases; junction bases outside the gene matches: 9. Germline CDR1 is SGHDT and CDR2 is YYEEEE. In nucleotides, the CDR3 is TGTGCCAGCAGCTCGACAGGGATGAGGTTTGGGGCCAACGTCCTGACTTTC. Translating it yields CASSSTGMRFGANVLTF.

The chain has TRBV21-1 and TRBJ2-1; the tabulated D call, TRBD2, remains unverified against the DNA. TRBV21-1 is a recognized pseudogene. This CDR3 is 15 amino acids long. CDR3 coding DNA: TGTGCCAGCAGCAAAGAGAGCGGAGGTAAAGATGAGCAGTTCTTC. It specifies CASSKESGGKDEQFF.

This clone has more than one count but fewer than ten. The chain recombines TRBV7-3 with TRBJ2-2; D is possibly TRBD2 (6 bases). Germline V gene sequence: CDR1 SGHTA, CDR2 FQGTGA. V was trimmed by 4 bases and J by 2 bases, leaving 8 bases between them. This CDR3 is 14 amino acids long. CDR3 sequence (DNA): TGTGCCAGCAGCTCCGGGACTAACACCGGGGAGCTGTTTTTT. Encoded protein: CASSSGTNTGELFF.

The V gene is TRBV5-4, the J gene TRBJ2-1; 7 nucleotides agree with TRBD2. CDR3 size: 11 residues. Germline values: CDR1 SGHNT, CDR2 YYREEE (reference sequence). Trimming took 5 bases from V and 9 from J; bases not matched to a gene: 2. DNA for the CDR3: TGTGCCAGCAGGTGGGGGGGTGAGCAGTTCTTC. It encodes CASRWGGEQFF.

This rearrangement joins TRBV5-1 to TRBJ2-2; 9 positions match TRBD2. V dropped 0 bases and J dropped 4; count of bases not matched to a gene: 7. CDR1 and CDR2 from the germline V gene are SGHRS and YFSETQ. This CDR3 comprises 17 residues. The CDR3 sequence is CASSLERAGGSTGELFF. The CDR3 DNA is TGCGCCAGCAGCTTGGAGAGGGCGGGAGGGAGCACCGGGGAGCTGTTTTTT.

About this clone: The same CDR3 is also encoded by other DNA sequences in this sample. This chain connects TRBV28 to TRBJ2-7; tentative D call: TRBD2 (5 bases). V gave up 8 bases and J gave up 4 bases, with 9 bases separating them. This CDR3 comprises 11 residues. In germline, CDR1 is MDHEN, CDR2 SYDVKM. The CDR3 DNA sequence: TGTGCCAGCGGGAGCAGATACGAGCAGTACTTC. Translated: CASGSRYEQYF.

About this clone: A junction end diverges from the germline sequence, so it may reflect a read error. This sequence joins TRBV7-7 and TRBJ2-3; 14 nucleotides align to TRBD2. CDR1 is SSHAT and CDR2 is FNYEAQ in the germline V gene (reference sequence). This CDR3 comprises 17 residues. CDR3 DNA: TGTGCTAGCAGCCCCCGACTAGCGGGAGGGCCCCCAGATACGCAGTATTTT. As protein: CASSPRLAGGPPDTQYF.

The chain employs TRBV11-2 and TRBJ2-3, with D tentatively TRBD1 (5 bases). V gave up 2 bases and J gave up 4 bases, with 7 bases separating them. The germline gives CDR1 SGHAT, CDR2 FQNNGV. The CDR3 has 13 residues. The CDR3 bases are TGTGCCAGCAGCTTAATCAGGGCAGATACGCAGTATTTT. This translates into CASSLIRADTQYF.

The rearrangement links TRBV30 to TRBJ2-2; possibly TRBD1 for D (7 bases). The V gene lost 2 bases and the J gene lost 6 bases, with 13 bases spanning the gap. CDR3 length: 14 residues. CDR1 and CDR2 from the germline V gene are GTSNPN and SVGIG (reference sequence). In DNA form, the CDR3 reads TGTGCCTGGAGTACCCAGGGGGGCCCCGGGGAGCTGTTTTTT. The encoded protein is CAWSTQGGPGELFF.

The CDR3 loop is CASSLGTGYTGELFF. The CDR3 nucleotides are TGTGCCAGCAGCTTAGGGACAGGGTACACCGGGGAGCTGTTTTTT. This chain connects TRBV7-6 to TRBJ2-2; 8 bases agree with TRBD1. This CDR3 has 15 residues. CDR1 and CDR2 (germline): SGHVS, FNYEAQ. V dropped 1 base and J dropped 3; count of bases not matched to a gene: 1. Supplemented by reference TRBV7-6 and TRBJ2-2, the full variable domain reads GAGVSQSPRYKVTKRGQDVALRCDPISGHVSLYWYRQALGQGPEFLTYFNYEAQQDKSGLPNDRFSAERPEGSISTLTIQRTEQRDSAMYRCASSLGTGYTGELFFGEGSRLTVL.

This chain connects TRBV28 to TRBJ2-5, with D perhaps TRBD1 (7 bases). There are 13 residues in the CDR3. The V and J ends lost 5 bases and 5 bases respectively, with 12 bases between them. In germline, CDR1 is MDHEN, CDR2 SYDVKM. The CDR3 DNA follows: TGTGCCAGCAGTGCACCAGGGGGGGAGACCCAGTACTTC. Translating gives CASSAPGGETQYF.

This clone was detected once. The CDR3 sequence: CASSFGPRLDEQFF. The CDR3 nucleotides are TGTGCCAGCAGTTTTGGTCCACGGTTAGATGAGCAGTTCTTC. The V call is TRBV28, the J call TRBJ2-1; D gene uncertain. Per germline, CDR1 MDHEN and CDR2 SYDVKM. This CDR3 contains 14 residues. V lost 3 bases, J lost 8 bases, and 14 bases lay in between.

The gene calls are TRBV19 and TRBJ2-7; D may be TRBD1 (6 bases). V lost 4 bases to trimming and J lost 1 base, with 11 bases between them. CDR3 length equals 14 residues. The germline gives CDR1 LNHDA, CDR2 SQIVND (reference sequence). CDR3 region: CASSRPGVSYEQYF. The CDR3 DNA reads as TGTGCCAGTAGTAGGCCAGGGGTTTCCTACGAGCAGTACTTC.

This sequence joins TRBV6-1 and TRBJ2-7; possibly TRBD1 for D (6 bases). CDR3 length: 17 residues. The V gene lost 4 bases and the J gene lost 5 bases, with 24 bases spanning the gap. Germline CDR1 and CDR2: MNHNS and SASEGT. This CDR3 reads CASSGKGGRPLIHEQYF. As DNA, the CDR3 is TGTGCCAGCAGTGGGAAAGGGGGTAGGCCCCTTATCCACGAGCAGTACTTC.

The chain joins TRBV6-1 to TRBJ2-6, with D possibly matching TRBD2 (6 bases). CDR3 size: 14 residues. The germline V and J ends were trimmed by 8 bases and 4 bases, with 12 bases remaining between them. Germline CDR1 reads MNHNS; CDR2 reads SASEGT. DNA of the CDR3: TGTGCCAGCGGAGGGCCTACCGGGGCCAACGTCCTGACTTTC. Translation gives CASGGPTGANVLTF.

This clone was recorded once. The chain combines TRBV28 with TRBJ2-3; 7 nucleotides agree with TRBD1. This CDR3 region has 16 residues. J lost 0 bases, V lost 5 bases, and 8 bases had no gene match. Germline-derived CDR1 and CDR2 are MDHEN and SYDVKM. CDR3 loop: CASSTRDRPSTDTQYF. The CDR3 bases are TGTGCCAGCAGTACCCGGGACAGACCTAGCACAGATACGCAGTATTTT.

The V and J genes are TRBV2 and TRBJ1-4; a possible D gene is TRBD1 (5 bases). Trimming took off 6 bases at V and 0 bases at J, with 11 bases between the two ends. The CDR3 spans 15 residues. CDR1 is SNHLY and CDR2 is FYNNEI in the germline V gene. The CDR3 loop is CASRKDTPTNEKLFF. The CDR3 nucleotides are TGTGCCAGCAGAAAGGACACCCCAACTAATGAAAAACTGTTTTTT.

The V and J genes are TRBV2 and TRBJ2-6; D might be TRBD1 or TRBD2, each matching 5 bases. Trimming cost V 4 bases and J 2 bases, with 12 bases left between them. The CDR3 runs 16 residues. CDR1 SNHLY and CDR2 FYNNEI come from the germline V gene. CDR3 coding DNA: TGTGCCAGCAGTGGACCGGGACCACCTGGGGCCAACGTCCTGACTTTC. Its translation is CASSGPGPPGANVLTF.

As regards this clone: Other DNA sequences in the same sample also yield this CDR3. This chain connects TRBV18 to TRBJ2-1; 9 nucleotides line up with TRBD2. The CDR3 totals 15 residues. Germline CDR1 reads KGHSH; CDR2 reads LQKENI. V was pared by 1 base and J by 4 bases, with 2 bases of the junction left unmatched. Here the CDR3 reads CASSPLAGEYNEQFF. DNA for the CDR3: TGTGCCAGCTCACCACTAGCGGGAGAGTACAATGAGCAGTTCTTC.

This clone has only a few counts. J is TRBJ2-1 and V is TRBV11-2; no reliable D call. The CDR3 has 12 amino acids. V gave up 1 base and J gave up 7 bases, with 5 bases separating them. The germline CDR1 and CDR2 sequences are SGHAT and FQNNGV. For the CDR3, the DNA is TGTGCCAGCAGCTTAGCAGGTAATGAGCAGTTCTTC. Amino acids: CASSLAGNEQFF. Together with reference TRBV11-2 and TRBJ2-1, the CDR3 gives the full variable domain: EAGVAQSPRYKIIEKRQSVAFWCNPISGHATLYWYQQILGQGPKLLIQFQNNGVVDDSQLPKDRFSAERLKGVDSTLKIQPAKLEDSAVYLCASSLAGNEQFFGPGTRLTVL.

The gene calls are TRBV29-1 and TRBJ2-3; 7 bases are a match to TRBD2. This CDR3 is built from 15 residues. The ends lost 4 bases at V and 1 base at J; junction bases unmatched: 8. Germline CDR1 is SQVTM and CDR2 is ANQGSEA. CDR3 nucleotides: TGCAGCGTTGGGCTCCGACTAGCCCGCACAGATACGCAGTATTTT. Amino acids: CSVGLRLARTDTQYF.

The rearrangement links TRBV5-1 to TRBJ2-1; 7 bases align to TRBD2. This CDR3 spans 16 amino acids. Germline V gene data show CDR1 as SGHRS and CDR2 as YFSETQ. Trimming at V came to 2 bases and at J to 7 bases, leaving 12 bases not matched to a gene. The chain's CDR3 is CASSFTSGTMGNEQFF. As DNA, the CDR3 is TGCGCCAGCAGCTTTACTTCCGGGACTATGGGGAATGAGCAGTTCTTC.